Each of the 27 T cell receptor beta chains below was sequenced from the same sample in a study of blood T cell repertoires in COVID-19. Sequenced by immunoSEQ multiplex PCR; TCRdb stores in-frame clones only, minus some. The repertoire consists of hundreds of thousands of clones, with almost 90% occurring once and the leading ten covering 5.5% to 7.5%. Sequencing was performed on peripheral blood. These receptors originate from a woman aged 70-85 years with COVID-19, enrolled during active disease.

Regarding this clone: The sample holds other DNA sequences that translate to the same CDR3. The CDR3 nucleotides read TGTGCCAGTAGTAGGGACTTTTATGGCTACACCTTC. Encoded protein: CASSRDFYGYTF. The chain recombines TRBV19 with TRBJ1-2, with D perhaps TRBD1 (5 bases). The germline V gene encodes CDR1 LNHDA and CDR2 SQIVND (reference sequence). The CDR3 length is 12 residues. Trimming stripped 4 bases from V and 5 bases from J, with 8 bases between.

CDR3 sequence reads: CASSKVYRGRFSQPQHF. CDR3 bases: TGTGCCAGCAGCAAAGTGTACAGGGGGCGATTTAGTCAGCCCCAGCATTTT. V is TRBV21-1 and J is TRBJ1-5; the DNA was not compared with TRBD1, the D call given in the table. TRBV21-1 is labeled a pseudogene. This CDR3 has 17 amino acids.

This clone was detected a few times. The V call is TRBV28, the J call TRBJ1-2, with D possibly TRBD1 on 5 matching bases. This CDR3 spans 15 amino acids. Per the germline V gene, CDR1 is MDHEN and CDR2 is SYDVKM. Trimming took off 4 bases at V and 4 bases at J, with 16 bases between the two ends. The chain's CDR3 is CASSSPLRGTYGYTF. The CDR3 DNA sequence: TGTGCCAGCAGTTCCCCCCTACGGGGGACCTATGGCTACACCTTC.

J is TRBJ1-4 and V is TRBV29-1, with 11 positions matching TRBD1. CDR1 and CDR2 from the germline V gene are SQVTM and ANQGSEA. This CDR3 has 13 residues. V lost 6 bases, J lost 8 bases, and 5 bases stayed unmatched. The CDR3 reads CSVSDRGQEKLFF. The CDR3 nucleotides read TGCAGCGTGTCGGACAGGGGGCAGGAAAAACTGTTTTTT.

The chain is built from TRBV7-9 and TRBJ1-1; D unclear. Trimming took off 7 bases at V and 1 base at J, with 10 bases between the two ends. Per germline, CDR1 SEHNR and CDR2 FQNEAQ (reference sequence). This CDR3 is 13 amino acids long. Here the CDR3 DNA reads TGTGCCAGCATCGGAGAGGGGAACACTGAAGCTTTCTTT. Amino acid sequence: CASIGEGNTEAFF.

The CDR3 nucleotides read TGTGCCAGCTCACTTACAGGGGGGGACACTGAAGCTTTCTTT. Amino acids: CASSLTGGDTEAFF. The chain combines TRBV18 with TRBJ1-1; 8 nucleotides align to TRBD1. Germline V gene data show CDR1 as KGHSH and CDR2 as LQKENI. The CDR3 has 14 amino acids. Trimming took 4 bases from V and 3 from J; bases not matched to a gene: 4.

This sequence joins TRBV7-2 and TRBJ1-6; a possible D gene is TRBD1 (5 bases). Trimming removed 3 bases at V and 8 bases at J, with 11 bases between. Germline V gives CDR1 SGHTA, CDR2 FQGNSA. The CDR3 has 14 residues. CDR3 amino acids: CASSFGANYSPLHF. As DNA, the CDR3 is TGTGCCAGCAGCTTTGGGGCAAATTATTCACCCCTCCACTTT. Full variable domain (missing parts from reference TRBV7-2 and TRBJ1-6): GAGVSQSPSNKVTEKGKDVELRCDPISGHTALYWYRQSLGQGLEFLIYFQGNSAPDKSGLPSDRFSAERTGGSVSTLTIQRTQQEDSAVYLCASSFGANYSPLHFGNGTRLTVT.

CDR3 sequence reads: CAWTTGSNYGYTF. The CDR3 DNA is TGTGCCTGGACTACAGGGTCCAACTATGGCTACACCTTC. The genes are TRBV30 and TRBJ1-2; D is perhaps TRBD1 (6 bases). This CDR3 is 13 amino acids long. Trimming removed 4 bases at V and 2 bases at J, with 11 bases between. From germline, CDR1 is GTSNPN and CDR2 SVGIG (reference sequence).

The chain uses TRBV6-4 and TRBJ2-1; 9 bases match TRBD2. Trimming cost V 7 bases and J 7 bases; bases outside gene matches: 8. Looked up from germline, CDR1 is MRHNA and CDR2 is SNTAGT. The CDR3 is made up of 14 amino acids. In DNA form, the CDR3 reads TGTGCCAGCACCTGGACTAGCGACCTAAATGAGCAGTTCTTC. Amino acids: CASTWTSDLNEQFF.

The chain uses TRBV23-1 and TRBJ2-1, with 8 nucleotides matching TRBD1. TRBV23-1 is filed as an ORF, its function uncertain. V trimming: 7 bases; J trimming: 3 bases; junction bases outside the gene matches: 8. The CDR3 contains 15 residues. The CDR3 DNA reads as TGCGCCAGCATTCTCCGGGACAGGAACTACAATGAGCAGTTCTTC. This codes for CASILRDRNYNEQFF.

V gene TRBV4-3 combines with J gene TRBJ1-2; possibly TRBD1 for D (5 bases). CDR3 size: 14 residues. CDR1 and CDR2 (germline): LGHNA, YSLEER. Trimming removed 0 bases from V and 5 bases from J, with 10 bases in between. The CDR3: CASSQDLRGYGYTF. The CDR3 nucleotides read TGCGCCAGCAGCCAAGATCTTAGGGGTTATGGCTACACCTTC.

This sequence joins TRBV21-1 and TRBJ1-1. TRBV21-1 represents a pseudogene. This CDR3 region has 12 residues. In nucleotides, the CDR3 is TGTGCCACCTTTCTGGGGGGTTGGGAAGCTTTCTTT. It translates to CATFLGGWEAFF.

This chain uses TRBV24-1 with TRBJ1-1; D gene uncertain. V was cut by 4 bases and J by 1 base, with 6 bases left in between. In germline, CDR1 is KGHDR, CDR2 SFDVKD. The CDR3 extends over 13 amino acids. CDR3 nucleotide sequence: TGTGCCACCAGTGACCCCAAGAACACTGAAGCTTTCTTT. As protein: CATSDPKNTEAFF.

The V gene is TRBV3-1 (or the pseudogene TRBV3-2), the J gene TRBJ1-2; 7 nucleotides agree with TRBD1. Trimming took 0 bases from V and 10 from J; bases not matched to a gene: 5. This CDR3 is 13 amino acids long. Germline V gene lookup returns CDR1 LGHDT and CDR2 YNNKEL (reference sequence). The CDR3 spells CASSQDSTGSYTF. CDR3 nucleotides: TGTGCCAGCAGCCAAGATTCGACAGGGTCCTACACCTTC.

In its sample, this clone was seen a few times. The chain joins TRBV24-1 to TRBJ1-6, with 10 bases lining up with TRBD1. The V gene end was trimmed by 2 bases and the J gene end by 7 bases; junction bases not matched to a gene: 1. The length of the CDR3 is 15 residues. Germline V gene data show CDR1 as KGHDR and CDR2 as SFDVKD. The CDR3 here is CATSDSGQGNSPLHF. In nucleotides, the CDR3 is TGTGCCACCAGTGATTCGGGACAGGGGAATTCACCCCTCCACTTT.

Points on this clone: Relative to the germline gene, one junction end is altered; a read error may explain this. The rearrangement joins TRBV2 to TRBJ2-1, with D possibly TRBD2 on 6 matching bases. Germline V gene data show CDR1 as SNHLY and CDR2 as FYNNEI. This CDR3 comprises 12 residues. The CDR3 DNA reads TGTGCCAGCAGTCTGGACTTGGCTAAGCGGGTCTTC. Protein: CASSLDLAKRVF.

In this sample, this clone turned up once. The chain has TRBV30 and TRBJ1-6, with no clear D. V was cut by 0 bases and J by 7 bases, with 13 bases left in between. CDR1 GTSNPN and CDR2 SVGIG come from the germline V gene (reference sequence). This CDR3 spans 15 amino acids. DNA for the CDR3: TGTGCCTGGAGTGTACTCTCTAAACCCAATTCACCCCTCCACTTT. It encodes CAWSVLSKPNSPLHF.

The J gene is TRBJ2-1, the V gene TRBV19, with D unresolved. V lost 5 bases and J 4 bases, leaving 18 bases between the germline ends. This CDR3 has 16 amino acids. CDR1 and CDR2 from the germline V gene are LNHDA and SQIVND (reference sequence). The CDR3 region has the DNA TGTGCCAGTAGTCCGCAATCCATGAAACAATACAATGAGCAGTTCTTC. Amino acids: CASSPQSMKQYNEQFF.

The J gene is TRBJ1-2, the V gene TRBV2; D not resolved. The CDR3 is 13 residues long. The germline V gene has CDR1 SNHLY and CDR2 FYNNEI. V lost 10 bases and J lost 0, with 12 bases in between. The CDR3 here is CATPRTSNYGYTF. The DNA of the CDR3 is TGTGCCACACCACGGACTTCTAACTATGGCTACACCTTC.

The genes are TRBV24-1 and TRBJ2-2; perhaps TRBD1 as D (6 bases). CDR3 length: 17 amino acids. Trimming left V 3 bases short and J 7 bases short, with 20 bases between. The V gene's germline CDR1 is KGHDR and CDR2 SFDVKD. The CDR3 reads CATSDRSTGQFGGELFF. DNA for the CDR3: TGTGCCACCAGTGATCGTTCCACCGGACAGTTCGGCGGGGAGCTGTTTTTT.

V gene TRBV19 combines with J gene TRBJ1-5; D perhaps matches TRBD1 (6 bases). Germline-derived CDR1 and CDR2 are LNHDA and SQIVND (reference sequence). The CDR3 length is 15 residues. V was shortened by 5 bases and J by 1 base, with 12 bases between the two germline ends. DNA for the CDR3: TGTGCCAGTAGTTCCCAGAGGGGGAGCAATCAGCCCCAGCATTTT. It is translated as CASSSQRGSNQPQHF.

This sequence joins TRBV13 and TRBJ1-4; D not certain. The length of the CDR3 is 14 residues. Trimming removed 0 bases from V and 4 bases from J, with 6 bases in between. CDR1 and CDR2 from the germline V gene are PRHDT and FYEKMQ (reference sequence). The DNA for the CDR3 is TGTGCCAGCAGCTTAGGGAAACTTAATGAAAAACTGTTTTTT. It codes for CASSLGKLNEKLFF. Full variable domain (missing parts from reference TRBV13 and TRBJ1-4): AAGVIQSPRHLIKEKRETATLKCYPIPRHDTVYWYQQGPGQDPQFLISFYEKMQSDKGSIPDRFSAQQFSDYHSELNMSSLELGDSALYFCASSLGKLNEKLFFGSGTQLSVL.

This chain connects TRBV11-2 to TRBJ1-2; no clear D. The V and J ends lost 1 base and 4 bases respectively, with 7 bases between them. This CDR3 region has 13 residues. CDR1 SGHAT and CDR2 FQNNGV come from the germline V gene. In nucleotides, the CDR3 is TGTGCCAGCAGCTTAGTTTCGGGCTATGGCTACACCTTC. Amino acid sequence: CASSLVSGYGYTF.

The CDR3 coding sequence is TGTGCCAGCAGTTTATCGTCCGGGACAGGGCCCTACGAGCAGTACTTC. The encoded protein is CASSLSSGTGPYEQYF. V and J are TRBV27 and TRBJ2-7; TRBD1 matches 9 bases. Per the germline V gene, CDR1 is MNHEY and CDR2 is SMNVEV (reference sequence). With 0 bases clipped from V and 2 bases from J, the junction kept 5 bases outside the gene matches. The CDR3 is made up of 16 amino acids.

Regarding this clone: Other DNA variants within this sample encode the same CDR3. The chain carries TRBV18 and TRBJ1-1; 7 positions agree with TRBD1. CDR1 KGHSH and CDR2 LQKENI come from the germline V gene. With V trimmed by 2 bases and J by 3 bases, 0 bases remained unmatched. The CDR3 contains 13 residues. The CDR3 bases are TGTGCCAGCTCACCAACAGGGGACACTGAAGCTTTCTTT. Translated, it gives CASSPTGDTEAFF. Filled out from reference TRBV18 and TRBJ1-1, the complete variable domain reads NAGVMQNPRHLVRRRGQEARLRCSPMKGHSHVYWYRQLPEEGLKFMVYLQKENIIDESGMPKERFSAEFPKEGPSILRIQQVVRGDSAAYFCASSPTGDTEAFFGQGTRLTVV.

The chain recombines TRBV24-1 with TRBJ1-2; a weak D match, TRBD1 (5 bases). The CDR3 loop spans 13 amino acids. Looked up from germline, CDR1 is KGHDR and CDR2 is SFDVKD. The V end was cut by 6 bases, the J end by 2 bases, with 9 bases between. The CDR3, as DNA: TGTGCCACCAGTTTCGGACACAACTATGGCTACACCTTC. Its translation: CATSFGHNYGYTF.

The chain is built from TRBV3-1 (or the pseudogene TRBV3-2) and TRBJ1-2, with D possibly matching TRBD1 (5 bases). CDR1 and CDR2 from the germline V gene are LGHDT and YNNKEL (reference sequence). The length of the CDR3 is 15 residues. V lost 0 bases, J lost 4 bases, and 12 bases lay in between. The CDR3 DNA reads as TGTGCCAGCAGCCAAGACTGGGGGGTGGGCTATGGCTACACCTTC. Translating it yields CASSQDWGVGYGYTF.